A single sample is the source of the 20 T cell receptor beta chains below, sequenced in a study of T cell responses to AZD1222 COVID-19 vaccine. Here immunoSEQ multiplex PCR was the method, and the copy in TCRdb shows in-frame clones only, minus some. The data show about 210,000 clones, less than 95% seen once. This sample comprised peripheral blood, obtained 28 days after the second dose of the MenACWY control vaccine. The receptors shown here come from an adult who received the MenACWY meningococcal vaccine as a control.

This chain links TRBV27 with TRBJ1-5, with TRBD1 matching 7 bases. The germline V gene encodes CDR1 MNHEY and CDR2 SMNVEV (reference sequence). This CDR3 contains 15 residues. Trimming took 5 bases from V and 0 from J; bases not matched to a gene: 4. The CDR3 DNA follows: TGTGCCAGCAGTGGGGACAGCTATAGCAATCAGCCCCAGCATTTT. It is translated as CASSGDSYSNQPQHF.

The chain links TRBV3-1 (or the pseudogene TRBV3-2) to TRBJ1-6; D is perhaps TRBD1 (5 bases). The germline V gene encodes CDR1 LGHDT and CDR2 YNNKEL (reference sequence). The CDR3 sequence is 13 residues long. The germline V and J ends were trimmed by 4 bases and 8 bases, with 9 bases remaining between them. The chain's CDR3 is CASSRPGHSPLHF. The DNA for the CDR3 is TGTGCCAGCAGCCGCCCGGGACATTCACCCCTCCACTTT.

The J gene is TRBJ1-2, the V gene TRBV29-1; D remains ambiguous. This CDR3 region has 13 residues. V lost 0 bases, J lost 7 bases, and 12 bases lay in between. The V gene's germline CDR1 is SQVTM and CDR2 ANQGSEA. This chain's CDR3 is CSVEESGSLGYTF. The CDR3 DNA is TGCAGCGTTGAAGAATCGGGGAGCCTTGGCTACACCTTC.

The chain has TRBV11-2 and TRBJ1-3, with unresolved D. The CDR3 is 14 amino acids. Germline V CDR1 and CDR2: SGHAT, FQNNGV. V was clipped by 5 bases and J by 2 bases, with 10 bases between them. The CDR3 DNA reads TGTGCCAGCAGCCCCGGAGGAACTGGAAACACCATATATTTT. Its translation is CASSPGGTGNTIYF.

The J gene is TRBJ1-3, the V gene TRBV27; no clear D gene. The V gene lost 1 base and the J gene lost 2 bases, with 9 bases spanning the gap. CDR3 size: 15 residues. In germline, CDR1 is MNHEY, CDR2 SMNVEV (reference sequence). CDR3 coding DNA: TGTGCCAGCAGTTTATGGGCAGGCCCTGGAAACACCATATATTTT. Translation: CASSLWAGPGNTIYF.

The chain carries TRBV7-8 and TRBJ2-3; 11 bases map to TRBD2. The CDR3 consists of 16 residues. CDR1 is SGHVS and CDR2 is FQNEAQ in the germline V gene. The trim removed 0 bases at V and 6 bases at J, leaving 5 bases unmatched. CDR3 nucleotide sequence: TGTGCCAGCAGCTTAGCGAGGGGACTAGCGGCGGATACGCAGTATTTT. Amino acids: CASSLARGLAADTQYF.

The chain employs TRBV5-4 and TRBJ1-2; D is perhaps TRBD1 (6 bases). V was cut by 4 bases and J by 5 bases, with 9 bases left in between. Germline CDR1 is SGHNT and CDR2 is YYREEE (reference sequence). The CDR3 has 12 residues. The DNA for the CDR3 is TGTGCCAGCAGCGAGAGGGGGTATGGCTACACCTTC. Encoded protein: CASSERGYGYTF.

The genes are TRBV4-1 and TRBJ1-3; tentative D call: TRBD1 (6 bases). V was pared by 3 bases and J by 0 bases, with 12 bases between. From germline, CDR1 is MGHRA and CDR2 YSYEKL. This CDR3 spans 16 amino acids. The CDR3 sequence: CASSQGQGSSGNTIYF. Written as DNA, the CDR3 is TGCGCCAGCAGCCAGGGTCAGGGGAGCTCTGGAAACACCATATATTTT.

CDR3 amino acids: CASSLSRGSGNTIYF. CDR3 bases: TGTGCCAGCAGTTTATCTAGGGGCTCTGGAAACACCATATATTTT. The chain links TRBV28 to TRBJ1-3, with D maybe TRBD1 (5 bases). Germline CDR1 reads MDHEN; CDR2 reads SYDVKM. With 1 base removed from V and 0 bases from J, the gap between germline ends came to 7 bases. The CDR3 is 15 amino acids.

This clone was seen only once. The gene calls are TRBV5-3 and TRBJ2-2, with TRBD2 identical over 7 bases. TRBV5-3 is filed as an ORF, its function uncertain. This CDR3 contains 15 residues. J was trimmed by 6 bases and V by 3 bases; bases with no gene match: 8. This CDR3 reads CARSYPLGRAGELFF. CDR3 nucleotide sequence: TGTGCCAGAAGCTACCCACTGGGGAGGGCCGGGGAGCTGTTTTTT.

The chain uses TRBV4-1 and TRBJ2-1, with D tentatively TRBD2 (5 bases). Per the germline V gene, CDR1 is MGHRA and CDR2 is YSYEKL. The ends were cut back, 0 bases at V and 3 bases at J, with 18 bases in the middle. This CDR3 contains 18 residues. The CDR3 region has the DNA TGCGCCAGCAGCCAAGATCTTGAGACTACCGGACTCTACAATGAGCAGTTCTTC. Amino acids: CASSQDLETTGLYNEQFF.

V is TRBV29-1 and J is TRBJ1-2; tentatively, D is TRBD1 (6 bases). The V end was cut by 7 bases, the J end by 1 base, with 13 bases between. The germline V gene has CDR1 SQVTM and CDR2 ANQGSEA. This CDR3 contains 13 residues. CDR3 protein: CSARRDINYGYTF. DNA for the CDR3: TGCAGCGCCCGAAGGGACATTAACTATGGCTACACCTTC.

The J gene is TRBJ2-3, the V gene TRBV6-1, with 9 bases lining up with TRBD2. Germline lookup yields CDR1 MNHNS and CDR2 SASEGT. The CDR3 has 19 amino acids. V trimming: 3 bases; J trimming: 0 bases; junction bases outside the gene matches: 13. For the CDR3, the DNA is TGTGCCAGCAGTGACCTTTTGGCGGGAGGGCTCACTAGCACAGATACGCAGTATTTT. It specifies CASSDLLAGGLTSTDTQYF.

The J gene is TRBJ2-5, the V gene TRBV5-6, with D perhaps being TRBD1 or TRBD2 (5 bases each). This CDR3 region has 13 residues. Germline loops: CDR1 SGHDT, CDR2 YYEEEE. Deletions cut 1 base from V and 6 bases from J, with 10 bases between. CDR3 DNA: TGTGCCAGCAGCTTGATTGAGGGGAAGACCCAGTACTTC. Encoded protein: CASSLIEGKTQYF.

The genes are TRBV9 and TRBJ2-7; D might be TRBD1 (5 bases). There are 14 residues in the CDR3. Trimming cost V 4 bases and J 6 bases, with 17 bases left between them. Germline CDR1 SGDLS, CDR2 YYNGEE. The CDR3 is CASSSGPGSIEQYF. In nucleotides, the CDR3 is TGTGCCAGCAGCTCAGGGCCAGGTTCCATCGAGCAGTACTTC.

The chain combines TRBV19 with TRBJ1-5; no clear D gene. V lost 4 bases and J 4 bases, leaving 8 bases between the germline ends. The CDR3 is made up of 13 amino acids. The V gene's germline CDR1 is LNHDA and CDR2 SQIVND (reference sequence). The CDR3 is CASSRGNNQPQHF. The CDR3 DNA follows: TGTGCCAGTAGTAGAGGGAATAATCAGCCCCAGCATTTT.

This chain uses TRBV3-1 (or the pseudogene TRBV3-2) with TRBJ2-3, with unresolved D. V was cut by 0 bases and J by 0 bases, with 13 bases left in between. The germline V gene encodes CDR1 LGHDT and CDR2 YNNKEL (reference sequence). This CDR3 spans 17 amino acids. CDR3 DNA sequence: TGTGCCAGCAGCCAAGATCGCGGCCCCCGTAGCACAGATACGCAGTATTTT. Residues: CASSQDRGPRSTDTQYF.

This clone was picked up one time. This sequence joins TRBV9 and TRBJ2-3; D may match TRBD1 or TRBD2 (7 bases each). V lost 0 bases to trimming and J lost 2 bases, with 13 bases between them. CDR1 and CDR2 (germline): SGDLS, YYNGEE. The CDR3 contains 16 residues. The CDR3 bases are TGTGCCAGCAGCGTAGAGGGAGGGGGCGACACAGATACGCAGTATTTT. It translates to CASSVEGGGDTDTQYF.

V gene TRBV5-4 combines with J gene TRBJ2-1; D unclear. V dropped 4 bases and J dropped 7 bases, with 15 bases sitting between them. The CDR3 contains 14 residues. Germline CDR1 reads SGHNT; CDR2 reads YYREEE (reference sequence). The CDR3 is CASSPASPPNEQFF. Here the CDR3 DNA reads TGTGCCAGCAGCCCGGCCTCGCCCCCAAATGAGCAGTTCTTC.

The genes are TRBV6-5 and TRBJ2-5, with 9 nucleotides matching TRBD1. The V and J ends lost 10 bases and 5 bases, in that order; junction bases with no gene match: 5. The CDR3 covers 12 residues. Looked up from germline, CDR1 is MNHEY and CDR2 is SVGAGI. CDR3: CAIQGARETQYF. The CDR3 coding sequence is TGTGCCATACAGGGGGCGCGGGAGACCCAGTACTTC.